Listed below are T cell receptor beta chains from one sample, sequenced in a study of blood T cells in healthy people across ages. TCRdb called the 5' RACE reads again in MiXCR, with one record for every CDR3 protein. The table has about 830,000 distinct CDR3 sequences, approximately 59% seen once. The sequencing sample was made of blood. Receptors were obtained from a man aged 30 to 45 in good health. Both conserved end residues are part of each CDR3. A D gene is named only where the DNA matches it firmly. For some rows the clone size is stated as once, few or many, or as a class when expanded; others skip it.

V: TRBV9; J: TRBJ1-6; size: NA; D: TRBD1; DNA: TGTGCCAGCAGCGACGCGGGACAGGGGGCAAAAAGGGATTCACCCCTCCACTTT; CDR3: CASSDAGQGAKRDSPLHF
V: TRBV5-1; J: TRBJ1-1; size: few; D: NA; DNA: TGCGCCAGCAGCGTGAACTCAGGGTGGGGCACTGAAGCTTTCTTT; CDR3: CASSVNSGWGTEAFF
V: TRBV20-1; J: TRBJ2-6; size: NA; D: NA; DNA: TGCAGTGCTAGACGGCAGGGTTCTGGGGCCAACGTCCTGACTTTC; CDR3: CSARRQGSGANVLTF
V: TRBV6-2/TRBV6-3; J: TRBJ2-1; size: NA; D: TRBD2; DNA: TGTGCCGTCGAGCGGGGGTCTCTATACAATGAGCAGTTCTTC; CDR3: CAVERGSLYNEQFF
V: TRBV29-1; J: TRBJ2-2; size: NA; D: TRBD1; DNA: TGCAGCGTTGAAGGACAGGGAATAGGCACCGGGGAGCTGTTTTTT; CDR3: CSVEGQGIGTGELFF
V: TRBV5-1; J: TRBJ2-7; size: few; D: TRBD2; DNA: TGCGCCAGCAGCCCGGGACTAGCGATCAACGAGCAGTACTTC; CDR3: CASSPGLAINEQYF
V: TRBV29-1; J: TRBJ2-7; size: NA; D: TRBD2; DNA: TGCAGCGCCCCCCGCGGGACTAGCGGGGGGACTGAGCAGTACTTC; CDR3: CSAPRGTSGGTEQYF
V: TRBV12-3/TRBV12-4; J: TRBJ2-5; size: NA; D: TRBD1; DNA: TGTGCCAGCAGTCAGGGGGCAATGGAGACCCAGTACTTC; CDR3: CASSQGAMETQYF
V: TRBV3-1; J: TRBJ2-7; size: once; D: NA; DNA: TGTGCCAGCAGCCCCGTAACCCGGGCTGACTCCTACGAGCAGTACTTC; CDR3: CASSPVTRADSYEQYF
V: TRBV5-1; J: TRBJ2-3; size: once; D: NA; DNA: TGCGCCAGCAGCTTGAGACGTGAATTTCGTCCAGATACGCAGTATTTT; CDR3: CASSLRREFRPDTQYF
V: TRBV18; J: TRBJ2-7; size: NA; D: NA; DNA: TGTGCCAGCTCCGACTACAAAAACGAGCAGTACTTC; CDR3: CASSDYKNEQYF
V: TRBV12-3/TRBV12-4; J: TRBJ2-1; size: few; D: NA; DNA: TGTGCCAGCAGTCCGGACAGTTTTGAGCAGTTCTTC; CDR3: CASSPDSFEQFF
V: TRBV6-5; J: TRBJ1-2; size: NA; D: TRBD1; DNA: TGTGCCAGCAGTTACACAGGGGGCAATGGAAATGGCTACACCTTC; CDR3: CASSYTGGNGNGYTF
V: TRBV3-1; J: TRBJ2-7; size: NA; D: NA; DNA: TGTGCCAGCAGCCCAAGCGACATCTTCTACGAGCAGTACTTC; CDR3: CASSPSDIFYEQYF
V: TRBV9; J: TRBJ2-1; size: NA; D: TRBD2; DNA: TGTGCCAGCAGCGTAGCTATTAGCGGGGGCTCCTACAATGAGCAGTTCTTC; CDR3: CASSVAISGGSYNEQFF
V: TRBV6-2/TRBV6-3; J: TRBJ2-3; size: NA; D: NA; DNA: TGTGCCAGCGGAATAGCGGAAACAGATACGCAGTATTTT; CDR3: CASGIAETDTQYF
V: TRBV6-2/TRBV6-3; J: TRBJ2-7; size: few; D: TRBD1; DNA: TGTGCCAGCAGGGGACAGGGGGAATCCTACGAGCAGTACTTC; CDR3: CASRGQGESYEQYF
V: TRBV28; J: TRBJ2-1; size: NA; D: NA; DNA: TGTGCCAGCAGTTCCGCCGGGACCGACTACAATGAGCGGTTCTTC; CDR3: CASSSAGTDYNERFF
V: TRBV6-2/TRBV6-3; J: TRBJ1-1; size: NA; D: NA; DNA: TGTGCCAGCAGTTACTCGGGAGGGGTTGACACTGAAGCTTTCTTT; CDR3: CASSYSGGVDTEAFF
V: TRBV28; J: TRBJ1-3; size: NA; D: NA; DNA: TGTGCCAGCAGTTTGGCTCGTCGGACAGTGGTTTCTGGAAACACCATATATTTT; CDR3: CASSLARRTVVSGNTIYF
V: TRBV4-3; J: TRBJ2-7; size: NA; D: TRBD2; DNA: TGCGCCAGCAGCCACTCCCTCCGGGGGGGCGGTCTACCCTACGAGCAGTACTTC; CDR3: CASSHSLRGGGLPYEQYF
V: TRBV7-7; J: TRBJ2-1; size: NA; D: TRBD2; DNA: TGTGCCAGCAGCTTACTACTAGCGGGGGGGCCGGAATACAATGAGCAGTTCTTC; CDR3: CASSLLLAGGPEYNEQFF
V: TRBV25-1; J: TRBJ2-5; size: NA; D: TRBD1; DNA: TGTGCCTCCTCAAACCTAGGACAGGGAGGTAAAGAGACCCAGTACTTC; CDR3: CASSNLGQGGKETQYF
V: TRBV29-1; J: TRBJ1-2; size: NA; D: NA; DNA: TGCAGCGGCGGCTTCGGGCCCGGGGGTTTTGGCTACACCTTC; CDR3: CSGGFGPGGFGYTF
V: TRBV6-6; J: TRBJ2-7; size: NA; D: NA; DNA: TGTGCCAGCAGTTACCGGTCCAGTTTCGACGAGCAGTACTTC; CDR3: CASSYRSSFDEQYF
V: TRBV20-1; J: TRBJ2-7; size: NA; D: NA; DNA: TGCAGTGCTAGAGTCGGGGTCCTCTACGAGCAGTACTTC; CDR3: CSARVGVLYEQYF
V: TRBV20-1; J: TRBJ2-5; size: NA; D: NA; DNA: TGCAGTGCTAGAGATCCGGCAGGGGCCACGGAGGAGACCCAGTACTTC; CDR3: CSARDPAGATEETQYF
V: TRBV9; J: TRBJ2-1; size: NA; D: TRBD2; DNA: TGTGCCAGCAGTCCCAGACTAGCGGGTTTCTCCTACAATGAGCGGTTCTTC; CDR3: CASSPRLAGFSYNERFF
V: TRBV29-1; J: TRBJ2-1; size: few; D: TRBD2; DNA: TGCAGCGTCCTGCCGGGACTAGCGGGGGACAATGAGCAGTTCTTC; CDR3: CSVLPGLAGDNEQFF
V: TRBV20-1; J: TRBJ1-6; size: few; D: NA; DNA: TGCAGTGCTAGAATAGGGTCTTTCTCCTATAATTCACCCCTCCACTTT; CDR3: CSARIGSFSYNSPLHF
V: TRBV18; J: TRBJ2-7; size: few; D: NA; DNA: TGTGCCAGCTCACCATCGGGGATCCACGAGCAGTACTTC; CDR3: CASSPSGIHEQYF
V: TRBV6-1; J: TRBJ1-2; size: NA; D: NA; DNA: TGTGCCAGCAGCCCCAACCCGGACAGACCCTATGGCTACACCTTC; CDR3: CASSPNPDRPYGYTF
V: TRBV12-3/TRBV12-4; J: TRBJ1-6; size: NA; D: NA; DNA: TGTGCCAGCAGCATGGGCAGGGAACTCTCACCCCTCCACTTT; CDR3: CASSMGRELSPLHF
V: TRBV15; J: TRBJ2-1; size: NA; D: NA; DNA: TGTGCCACCAGCAGAGTAAGGGGGGGAGGGAATGAGCAGTTCTTC; CDR3: CATSRVRGGGNEQFF
V: TRBV20-1; J: TRBJ1-6; size: NA; D: TRBD1; DNA: TGCAGTGCTAAGGGACAGGGGGTCTCACCCCTCCACTTT; CDR3: CSAKGQGVSPLHF
V: TRBV7-9; J: TRBJ1-5; size: NA; D: NA; DNA: TGTGCCAGCAGCCCTGGAAACAATCAGCCCCAGCATTTT; CDR3: CASSPGNNQPQHF
V: TRBV7-9; J: TRBJ2-3; size: NA; D: NA; DNA: TGTGCCAGCAGCTTAAGTGCGGGACAGCTAATTATGCAGTATTTT; CDR3: CASSLSAGQLIMQYF
V: TRBV7-9; J: TRBJ2-1; size: NA; D: NA; DNA: TGTGCCAGCAGCTTCATGCGGGTTCGGTACAATGAGCAGTTCTTC; CDR3: CASSFMRVRYNEQFF
V: TRBV6-2/TRBV6-3; J: TRBJ2-5; size: once; D: NA; DNA: TGTGCCAGCACTGGCCGGGCCGACCAAGAGACCCAGTACTTC; CDR3: CASTGRADQETQYF
V: TRBV20-1; J: TRBJ1-5; size: NA; D: NA; DNA: TGCAGTGCTAGTTTTGAGGCGGGGGATCAGCCCCAGCATTTT; CDR3: CSASFEAGDQPQHF
V: TRBV9; J: TRBJ2-3; size: NA; D: NA; DNA: TGTGCCAGCGGCGCGGGCACAGATACGCAGTATTTT; CDR3: CASGAGTDTQYF
V: TRBV29-1; J: TRBJ1-2; size: few; D: NA; DNA: TGCAGCGTTGAAAAGGGATCCTATGGCTACACCTTC; CDR3: CSVEKGSYGYTF
V: TRBV7-9; J: TRBJ2-1; size: NA; D: NA; DNA: TGTGCCAGCAGCTCTCCGGGTGAGTCCTACAATGAGCAGTTCTTC; CDR3: CASSSPGESYNEQFF
V: TRBV3-1; J: TRBJ1-2; size: few; D: NA; DNA: TGTGCCAGCAGCCCACGAACGACCAATGGCTACACCTTC; CDR3: CASSPRTTNGYTF
V: TRBV2; J: TRBJ1-4; size: once; D: NA; DNA: TGTGCCAGCAGCAGGTCAGGGCACACTAATGAAAAACTGTTTTTT; CDR3: CASSRSGHTNEKLFF
V: TRBV14; J: TRBJ2-6; size: few; D: NA; DNA: TGTGCCAGCAGCCTTAACACGAACTCTGGGGCCAACGTCCTGACTTTC; CDR3: CASSLNTNSGANVLTF
V: TRBV6-6; J: TRBJ2-3; size: NA; D: NA; DNA: TGTGTCAGCAGTCCTACCACGGATACGCAGTATTTT; CDR3: CVSSPTTDTQYF
V: TRBV12-3/TRBV12-4; J: TRBJ2-1; size: NA; D: TRBD2; DNA: TGTGCCAGCAGTTTCTCGGGGGGGGCGTCTGAGCAGTTCTTC; CDR3: CASSFSGGASEQFF
V: TRBV18; J: TRBJ2-1; size: few; D: TRBD1; DNA: TGTGCCAGTTCGACGGGGCAGGGGGACAATGAGCAGTTCTTC; CDR3: CASSTGQGDNEQFF
V: TRBV5-1; J: TRBJ2-5; size: NA; D: NA; DNA: TGCGCCAGCAGCTTGGCTTCCGGGGAAGAGACCCAGTACTTC; CDR3: CASSLASGEETQYF
V: TRBV25-1; J: TRBJ1-5; size: NA; D: NA; DNA: TGTGCCAGCAGTGACTGGGGTAGTCAGCCCCAGCATTTT; CDR3: CASSDWGSQPQHF
V: TRBV5-1; J: TRBJ2-7; size: few; D: TRBD1; DNA: TGCGCCAGCACCGGGACAGGGACCCACGAGCAGTACTTC; CDR3: CASTGTGTHEQYF
V: TRBV20-1; J: TRBJ1-2; size: NA; D: TRBD1; DNA: TGCAGTGCTAGAGGACAGGGGAGAAGTGGCTACACCTTC; CDR3: CSARGQGRSGYTF
V: TRBV7-2; J: TRBJ1-4; size: NA; D: NA; DNA: TGTGCCAGCAGCTTAGTAACTACAACTAATGAAAAACTGTTTTTT; CDR3: CASSLVTTTNEKLFF
V: TRBV6-6; J: TRBJ1-4; size: NA; D: TRBD1; DNA: TGTGCCGGCAGGGGGGGGACAGGGCCCTCTGAAAAACTGTTTTTT; CDR3: CAGRGGTGPSEKLFF
V: TRBV6-2/TRBV6-3; J: TRBJ2-5; size: once; D: NA; DNA: TGTGCCAGCAGTTACGGTTCGAGGGACCAAGAGACCCAGTACTTC; CDR3: CASSYGSRDQETQYF
V: TRBV9; J: TRBJ2-1; size: NA; D: TRBD2; DNA: TGTGCCAGCAGCGTAGGTACTAGCGGGGGCAATGAGCAGTTCTTC; CDR3: CASSVGTSGGNEQFF